Each of the 28 T cell receptor beta chains below was sequenced from the same sample in a study of shared clonotypes between healthy human individuals. Clones were sequenced by immunoSEQ multiplex PCR, and TCRdb holds only the in-frame ones, with some missing. The sample contains around 1.1 million clones, around 78% of which appear only once. The source material was memory CD4+ T cells from PBMCs. Sample subset: CD45RA-negative fraction. The receptors originated from a man younger than 35 in good health. Some clones in this sample may be carry-over from other donors' samples.

In the case of this clone: A read error may be the cause here, since a much bigger clone is one base away. The same CDR3 also results from other DNA sequences found in this sample. V and J are TRBV7-3 and TRBJ1-1; no firm D call. With 2 bases removed from V and 1 base from J, the gap between germline ends came to 5 bases. This CDR3 region has 13 residues. The germline CDR1 and CDR2 sequences are SGHTA and FQGTGA. The CDR3: CASSLGENTEAFF. CDR3 DNA sequence: TGTGCCAGCAGCTTAGGGGAGAACACTGAAGCTTTCTTT.

The V call is TRBV27, the J call TRBJ2-7; D may be TRBD1 (5 bases). V was pared by 2 bases and J by 4 bases, with 12 bases between. Germline loops: CDR1 MNHEY, CDR2 SMNVEV (reference sequence). The CDR3 covers 14 residues. Here the CDR3 reads CASSLGALGYEQYF. CDR3 nucleotide sequence: TGTGCCAGCAGTTTAGGGGCCCTCGGGTACGAGCAGTACTTC.

This clone was observed a few times. The chain links TRBV27 to TRBJ1-4; D unresolved. V was shortened by 6 bases and J by 15 bases, with 17 bases between the two germline ends. Germline V gene lookup returns CDR1 MNHEY and CDR2 SMNVEV (reference sequence). The CDR3 spans 12 residues. The CDR3 region is CASRGTPGRMFF. Here the CDR3 DNA reads TGTGCCAGCAGGGGAACACCAGGAAGGATGTTTTTT.

This clone was recorded at least ten times. This chain uses TRBV14 with TRBJ2-5; 9 bases are a match to TRBD2. CDR3 length: 16 residues. V lost 3 bases to trimming and J lost 5 bases; unmatched junction nucleotides: 10. Germline V gives CDR1 SGHDN, CDR2 FVKESK. For the CDR3, the DNA is TGTGCCAGCAGCCAGGAATTAGGACTAGCGACTGAGACCCAGTACTTC. The encoded protein is CASSQELGLATETQYF.

The chain carries TRBV28 and TRBJ2-1; D call uncertain. This CDR3 region has 15 residues. V lost 5 bases, J lost 0 bases, and 11 bases lay in between. Germline assignment: CDR1 MDHEN and CDR2 SYDVKM. The CDR3 DNA sequence: TGTGCCAGCAGTACCCCGAGATCCTCCTACAATGAGCAGTTCTTC. Protein product: CASSTPRSSYNEQFF.

About this clone: The same CDR3 can be traced to other DNA sequences in this sample. The chain couples TRBV5-1 to TRBJ1-2; D is undetermined. This CDR3 is 14 amino acids long. Trimming cost V 0 bases and J 4 bases, with 10 bases left between them. CDR1 and CDR2 (germline): SGHRS, YFSETQ. For the CDR3, the DNA is TGCGCCAGCAGCTTGGCCCCGGGAACCTATGGCTACACCTTC. Amino acid sequence: CASSLAPGTYGYTF.

The rearrangement joins TRBV5-4 to TRBJ2-7; TRBD1 matches 8 bases. Looked up from germline, CDR1 is SGHNT and CDR2 is YYREEE (reference sequence). V lost 3 bases, J lost 6 bases, and 5 bases stayed unmatched. CDR3 size: 13 residues. The CDR3 protein is CASSSTDRGEQYF. Written as DNA, the CDR3 is TGTGCCAGCAGCTCCACTGACAGGGGCGAGCAGTACTTC. Full variable domain (remainder filled in from reference TRBV5-4 and TRBJ2-7): ETGVTQSPTHLIKTRGQQVTLRCSSQSGHNTVSWYQQALGQGPQFIFQYYREEENGRGNFPPRFSGLQFPNYSSELNVNALELDDSALYLCASSSTDRGEQYFGPGTRLTVT.

The J gene is TRBJ1-6, the V gene TRBV6-5, with no clear D. Trimming removed 8 bases at V and 6 bases at J, with 8 bases between. Per the germline V gene, CDR1 is MNHEY and CDR2 is SVGAGI. This CDR3 spans 12 amino acids. The chain's CDR3 is CASSLPNSPLHF. In DNA, the CDR3 is TGTGCCAGCTCCCTCCCTAATTCACCCCTCCACTTT.

CDR3 DNA sequence: TGTGCCAGCAGTTTATCTCGCGGACTCGAAGCTTTCTTT. Encoded protein: CASSLSRGLEAFF. J is TRBJ1-1 and V is TRBV28; D not certain. V was clipped by 1 base and J by 8 bases, with 11 bases between them. CDR1 is MDHEN and CDR2 is SYDVKM in the germline V gene. The CDR3 contains 13 residues.

Concerning this clone itself: This sample also contains other DNA sequences that code for the same CDR3. This chain uses TRBV5-1 with TRBJ1-1; tentatively, D is TRBD1 (5 bases). The CDR3 has 14 residues. V was shortened by 4 bases and J by 5 bases, with 15 bases between the two germline ends. CDR1 and CDR2 from the germline V gene are SGHRS and YFSETQ. CDR3 sequence reads: CASSPQGSGTEAFF. For the CDR3, the DNA is TGCGCCAGCAGCCCGCAGGGTTCAGGGACTGAAGCTTTCTTT.

This clone was picked up one time. This chain uses TRBV18 with TRBJ1-1; 9 bases line up with TRBD1. The CDR3 has 13 amino acids. V gave up 6 bases and J gave up 7 bases; unmatched junction bases: 6. Per the germline V gene, CDR1 is KGHSH and CDR2 is LQKENI. The CDR3 reads CASSGTGFDEAFF. The CDR3 nucleotides are TGTGCCAGCTCCGGGACAGGGTTTGATGAAGCTTTCTTT.

On this clone itself: Other DNA variants within this sample encode the same CDR3. V and J are TRBV6-5 and TRBJ2-7; 12 nucleotides line up with TRBD2. The CDR3 is made up of 15 amino acids. The V segment lost 3 bases and the J segment 2 bases; nucleotides outside the gene matches: 2. Germline assignment: CDR1 MNHEY and CDR2 SVGAGI. The CDR3 DNA is TGTGCCAGCAGTTATAGGACTAGCGGGACCTACGAGCAGTACTTC. This codes for CASSYRTSGTYEQYF.

V is TRBV5-3 and J is TRBJ2-7, with a weak D call TRBD2 (5 bases). TRBV5-3 counts as an open reading frame of uncertain function. The V end lost 0 bases, the J end lost 3 bases, and 13 bases lay between the germline ends. This CDR3 region has 15 residues. The CDR3 region has the DNA TGTGCCAGAAGCTTGGAGTGTCTAGCTCTCTACGAGCAGTACTTC. Amino acids: CARSLECLALYEQYF.

The chain joins TRBV6-5 to TRBJ1-1; 8 nucleotides agree with TRBD1. The germline CDR1 and CDR2 sequences are MNHEY and SVGAGI. The CDR3 consists of 14 residues. The V segment lost 5 bases and the J segment 4 bases; nucleotides outside the gene matches: 6. The CDR3 DNA sequence: TGTGCCAGCAGTCGAAGGACAGGGCGCACTGAAGCTTTCTTT. Its protein product is CASSRRTGRTEAFF.

The genes are TRBV7-9 and TRBJ1-1, with 9 positions matching TRBD1. The CDR3 covers 15 residues. The germline CDR1 and CDR2 sequences are SEHNR and FQNEAQ (reference sequence). Unmatched junction bases numbered 7, after V lost 8 bases and J lost 0 bases. The CDR3 region is CASRGQGGVNTEAFF. DNA of the CDR3: TGTGCCAGCCGGGGACAGGGAGGCGTGAACACTGAAGCTTTCTTT.

This clone has more than one count but fewer than ten. Other nucleotide sequences from this sample produce the same CDR3. The chain uses TRBV15 and TRBJ1-2, with D unclear. Germline CDR1 reads LNHNV; CDR2 reads YYDKDF (reference sequence). V gave up 0 bases and J gave up 7 bases, with 6 bases separating them. CDR3 length: 12 amino acids. CDR3 nucleotides: TGTGCCACCAGCAGAGATTCAGGTGGCTACACCTTC. This translates into CATSRDSGGYTF.

CDR3 bases: TGCGCCAGCAGCCATGGACAGGGCGGTTTGTCACCCCTCCACTTT. Its protein is CASSHGQGGLSPLHF. This sequence joins TRBV4-3 and TRBJ1-6, with 8 nucleotides matching TRBD1. CDR1 LGHNA and CDR2 YSLEER come from the germline V gene. The CDR3 runs to 15 residues. V lost 3 bases, J lost 10 bases, and 8 bases stayed unmatched.

This clone was recorded at least ten times. CDR3 protein: CASSGTQNTGELFF. The CDR3 region has the DNA TGTGCCAGCAGTGGGACACAGAACACCGGGGAGCTGTTTTTT. The rearrangement uses TRBV28 and TRBJ2-2; the D gene is possibly TRBD1 (6 bases). V lost 5 bases to trimming and J lost 1 base, with 8 bases between them. This CDR3 is built from 14 residues. CDR1 is MDHEN, CDR2 SYDVKM, per germline.

The V call is TRBV10-2, the J call TRBJ2-1; 8 bases are shared with TRBD2. The J segment lost 2 bases and the V segment lost 6 bases, leaving 3 bases of the junction unmatched. The CDR3 is made up of 14 amino acids. Looked up from germline, CDR1 is WSHSY and CDR2 is SAAADI. CDR3 region: CASRLAGTYNEQFF. DNA for the CDR3: TGCGCCAGCAGATTAGCGGGGACCTACAATGAGCAGTTCTTC.

The J gene is TRBJ1-2, the V gene TRBV4-1; the match to TRBD1 covers 7 bases. Trimming took 3 bases from V and 0 from J; bases not matched to a gene: 22. Germline V gene data show CDR1 as MGHRA and CDR2 as YSYEKL. The CDR3 loop spans 21 amino acids. CDR3 region: CASSHIPGGRVKLPTNYGYTF. The CDR3, as DNA: TGCGCCAGCAGCCACATCCCAGGGGGACGAGTAAAATTGCCAACTAACTATGGCTACACCTTC.

On this clone itself: The same CDR3 is also encoded by other DNA sequences in this sample. J is TRBJ2-7 and V is TRBV2; D may be TRBD1 or TRBD2 (6 bases each). CDR3 length: 13 amino acids. V was shortened by 8 bases and J by 0 bases, with 11 bases between the two germline ends. The germline CDR1 and CDR2 sequences are SNHLY and FYNNEI. This CDR3 reads CASVGGSSYEQYF. In DNA, the CDR3 is TGTGCCAGCGTGGGGGGCTCCTCCTACGAGCAGTACTTC.

The CDR3 coding sequence is TGCGCCAGCAGCTTGAGACAGGGGGGCGGCGCTGGGGCCAACGTCCTGACTTTC. Translating gives CASSLRQGGGAGANVLTF. The chain combines TRBV5-1 with TRBJ2-6; 9 nucleotides align to TRBD1. CDR3 length: 18 amino acids. V gave up 1 base and J gave up 2 bases; unmatched junction bases: 7. CDR1 and CDR2 from the germline V gene are SGHRS and YFSETQ.

The chain recombines TRBV6-1 with TRBJ2-1, with TRBD2 matching over 7 bases. Germline CDR1 and CDR2: MNHNS and SASEGT. The V gene end was trimmed by 5 bases and the J gene end by 0 bases; junction bases not matched to a gene: 4. The CDR3 spans 15 residues. CDR3 DNA: TGTGCCAGCAGTAGGGACTATAGCTCCTACAATGAGCAGTTCTTC. Encoded protein: CASSRDYSSYNEQFF.

This sequence joins TRBV7-8 and TRBJ2-5; D perhaps matches TRBD1 (6 bases). CDR1 is SGHVS, CDR2 FQNEAQ, per germline. The CDR3 is made up of 14 amino acids. Trimming left V 1 base short and J 4 bases short, with 10 bases between. This CDR3 reads CASSLGGRGETQYF. The DNA of the CDR3 is TGTGCCAGCAGCTTAGGGGGCAGGGGAGAGACCCAGTACTTC. Full variable domain (remainder filled in from reference TRBV7-8 and TRBJ2-5): GAGVSQSPRYKVAKRGQDVALRCDPISGHVSLFWYQQALGQGPEFLTYFQNEAQLDKSGLPSDRFFAERPEGSVSTLKIQRTQQEDSAVYLCASSLGGRGETQYFGPGTRLLVL.

V gene TRBV7-9 combines with J gene TRBJ1-3; weak D call: TRBD1 (5 bases). The germline V gene has CDR1 SEHNR and CDR2 FQNEAQ (reference sequence). Between the trimmed V and J ends, which lost 0 bases and 3 bases, there was a span of 6 bases. This CDR3 is built from 14 residues. The DNA of the CDR3 is TGTGCCAGCAGCTTAGCAGGGGATGGAAACACCATATATTTT. As protein: CASSLAGDGNTIYF. The whole variable domain, remainder taken from reference TRBV7-9 and TRBJ1-3, is DTGVSQNPRHKITKRGQNVTFRCDPISEHNRLYWYRQTLGQGPEFLTYFQNEAQLEKSRLLSDRFSAERPKGSFSTLEIQRTEQGDSAMYLCASSLAGDGNTIYFGEGSWLTVV.

V is TRBV5-8 and J is TRBJ2-5, with D perhaps TRBD1 (5 bases). V gave up 5 bases and J gave up 5 bases, with 13 bases separating them. There are 13 residues in the CDR3. Germline V gene sequence: CDR1 SGHTS, CDR2 YDEGEE. Here the CDR3 reads CASSQTWGETQYF. In nucleotides, the CDR3 is TGTGCCAGCAGTCAAACGTGGGGCGAGACCCAGTACTTC.

This clone was picked up a small number of times. This chain connects TRBV2 to TRBJ2-6; D is perhaps TRBD1 or TRBD2 (5 bases each). The length of the CDR3 is 16 residues. V lost 7 bases to trimming and J lost 2 bases, with 15 bases between them. CDR1 is SNHLY, CDR2 FYNNEI, per germline. The CDR3 loop is CASTWTLGAGANVLTF. The CDR3 DNA reads TGTGCCAGCACTTGGACCCTGGGGGCTGGGGCCAACGTCCTGACTTTC.

The rearrangement uses TRBV27 and TRBJ2-7, with 11 bases that match TRBD1. V lost 7 bases to trimming and J lost 3 bases; unmatched junction nucleotides: 8. This CDR3 is 15 amino acids long. The germline CDR1 and CDR2 sequences are MNHEY and SMNVEV (reference sequence). CDR3 protein: CASTAPGTGGYEQYF. DNA for the CDR3: TGTGCCAGCACCGCACCCGGGACAGGGGGCTACGAGCAGTACTTC.